This T cell receptor beta chain was recovered during a study of Ad26.COV2.S vaccination and SARS-CoV-2 variants. Study observations and caveats: Relative to placebo recipients, vaccine recipients exhibited elevated spike-specific TCR breadth. Quantification of TCR breadth and depth may have yielded underestimates of total T cell responses.

With regard to this clone: What it binds is not known.

The treatment is: 15 to 20 received Ad26.COV2.S at low or high dose, single or two shots; about 5 received placebo; per-sample allocation not given. After the first vaccine or placebo injection, samples were drawn on day 63. Donation was by an adult aged 18-55 years who was in Boston. What was given as vaccine was an Ad26 vector encoding Wuhan-strain SARS-CoV-2 spike. The data were produced by immunoSEQ multiplex PCR, yet TCRdb's version contains in-frame clones alone and is incomplete. The table includes 350,000 to 500,000 clones, roughly 87% detected once. The source was peripheral blood, collected in a trial of Ad26.COV2.S vaccine versus placebo. This TCR derives from a person aged 18-60 years who received the Ad26.COV2.S COVID-19 vaccine or a placebo.

The CDR3 bases are TGTGCCAGCACCCCCTTCGTAAATCGGGACACCGGGGAGCTGTTTTTT. It translates to CASTPFVNRDTGELFF. The rearrangement joins TRBV9 to TRBJ2-2; D unresolved. This CDR3 region has 16 residues. Trimming shortened V by 6 bases and J by 3 bases, and 18 bases separated the two germline ends. Germline loops: CDR1 SGDLS, CDR2 YYNGEE.